This T cell receptor beta chain originates from a study of blood T cell repertoires in COVID-19. Germline lookup yields CDR1 LNHDA and CDR2 SQIVND (reference sequence). Losses at the gene ends were 5 bases for V and 8 bases for J; bases not matched to a gene: 6. This CDR3 has 13 amino acids. Produced via immunoSEQ multiplex PCR; TCRdb's table is partial and in-frame only. The table shows more than 15,000 clones, with around 81% occurring only once. Sequenced input: peripheral blood. The chain recombines TRBV19 with TRBJ1-2; 9 nucleotides match TRBD1. The receptor comes from a man aged 40-49 years with active or convalescent COVID-19. CDR3 in amino acids: CASSATGGYGYTF. CDR3 DNA sequence: TGTGCCAGTAGTGCCACAGGGGGCTACGGCTACACCTTC.